The next 22 T cell receptor beta chains were all read from a single sample in a study of T cell clones after liver transplantation. Assay used: immunoSEQ multiplex PCR; TCRdb lists only in-frame clones, some missing. This repertoire shows tens of thousands of clones, approximately 81% found once; its top ten account for around 2%. This specimen consisted of CD4+ T cells from blood, obtained about 50 months after liver transplant. Receptors originate from a human patient who received a liver transplant. Some T cells may be graft donor cells.

This clone has just one count. This chain uses TRBV5-6 with TRBJ2-5; D ambiguous. CDR3 length equals 13 residues. From germline, CDR1 is SGHDT and CDR2 YYEEEE. Trimming took off 0 bases at V and 2 bases at J, with 5 bases between the two ends. CDR3 amino acids: CASSLGSQETQYF. The CDR3 nucleotides are TGTGCCAGCAGCTTGGGGAGTCAAGAGACCCAGTACTTC.

This clone was counted only a few times. The rearrangement joins TRBV28 to TRBJ2-6; the D gene could be TRBD1 or TRBD2 (6 bases each). Per germline, CDR1 MDHEN and CDR2 SYDVKM. The length of the CDR3 is 17 residues. Trimming removed 5 bases at V and 0 bases at J, with 14 bases between. The DNA for the CDR3 is TGTGCCAGCAGTGAGGGGGGAAACCTCTCTGGGGCCAACGTCCTGACTTTC. This encodes CASSEGGNLSGANVLTF.

The chain employs TRBV9 and TRBJ2-4, with 10 bases matching TRBD1. Trimming removed 4 bases from V and 8 bases from J; junction bases left unmatched: 9. The CDR3 has 15 residues. Per the germline V gene, CDR1 is SGDLS and CDR2 is YYNGEE. In DNA form, the CDR3 reads TGTGCCAGCAGCCCGAGGGGTGGGACAGGGGACATTCAGTACTTC. Its protein product is CASSPRGGTGDIQYF.

This clone occurred once. This chain joins TRBV5-6 and TRBJ1-2; D unclear. In germline, CDR1 is SGHDT, CDR2 YYEEEE. The CDR3 has 15 amino acids. V was clipped by 2 bases and J by 4 bases, with 15 bases between them. In DNA, the CDR3 is TGTGCCAGCAGCTTAAGGGTAGCAAGCCGCTATGGCTACACCTTC. This gives the protein CASSLRVASRYGYTF.

V is TRBV29-1 and J is TRBJ2-5; a possible D gene is TRBD1 (5 bases). Germline CDR1 is SQVTM and CDR2 is ANQGSEA. The CDR3 contains 14 residues. V was pared by 7 bases and J by 3 bases, with 18 bases between. In DNA, the CDR3 is TGCAGCGGACTTACCCTGACAGATAAAGAGACCCAGTACTTC. This codes for CSGLTLTDKETQYF.

This clone was recorded only once. The CDR3 DNA sequence: TGTGCCAGCACCCTCGCCACAGGGAATGGCTACACCTTC. Translation: CASTLATGNGYTF. V and J are TRBV28 and TRBJ1-2, with D possibly being TRBD1 (6 bases). The CDR3 length is 13 residues. Germline V gene sequence: CDR1 MDHEN, CDR2 SYDVKM. V lost 7 bases and J lost 6, with 15 bases in between.

The genes are TRBV14 and TRBJ1-5; D gene unclear. V was trimmed by 4 bases and J by 4 bases, leaving 8 bases between them. Germline assignment: CDR1 SGHDN and CDR2 FVKESK. The CDR3 is 13 amino acids. The CDR3 loop is CASSPSLNQPQHF. The DNA for the CDR3 is TGTGCCAGCAGCCCGTCCCTTAATCAGCCCCAGCATTTT.

V is TRBV7-2 and J is TRBJ1-2; D is undetermined. The CDR3 consists of 12 residues. V lost 5 bases and J 3 bases, leaving 7 bases between the germline ends. Per germline, CDR1 SGHTA and CDR2 FQGNSA. The CDR3 DNA is TGTGCCAGCAGCAGGGATTACTATGGCTACACCTTC. Its translation is CASSRDYYGYTF.

This chain joins TRBV5-4 and TRBJ2-3; TRBD2 matches at 7 bases. This CDR3 has 15 amino acids. The J segment lost 0 bases and the V segment lost 3 bases, leaving 4 bases of the junction unmatched. CDR1 and CDR2 from the germline V gene are SGHNT and YYREEE (reference sequence). CDR3 protein: CASSSLAESTDTQYF. CDR3 DNA sequence: TGTGCCAGCAGCTCCCTAGCGGAGAGCACAGATACGCAGTATTTT.

This rearrangement joins TRBV15 to TRBJ1-2; TRBD1 might be the D (6 bases). This CDR3 has 15 amino acids. Germline assignment: CDR1 LNHNV and CDR2 YYDKDF (reference sequence). With 5 bases removed from V and 3 bases from J, the gap between germline ends came to 16 bases. CDR3 DNA: TGTGCCACCAGCCGTAATTTGGGGGCGCACTATGGCTACACCTTC. This gives the protein CATSRNLGAHYGYTF.

CDR3 region: CASSVLQGAGEQYF. In nucleotides, the CDR3 is TGTGCCAGCAGCGTCTTACAGGGGGCGGGCGAGCAGTACTTC. The chain links TRBV9 to TRBJ2-7, with TRBD1 identical over 9 bases. From germline, CDR1 is SGDLS and CDR2 YYNGEE. The J segment lost 6 bases and the V segment lost 2 bases, leaving 6 bases of the junction unmatched. This CDR3 is built from 14 residues.

V and J are TRBV19 and TRBJ2-7; possibly TRBD1 for D (5 bases). Per germline, CDR1 LNHDA and CDR2 SQIVND (reference sequence). V lost 4 bases and J lost 5, with 12 bases in between. The CDR3 loop spans 13 amino acids. The CDR3 nucleotides read TGTGCCAGTAGTAAGCGCAGGGCCCACGAGCAGTACTTC. This codes for CASSKRRAHEQYF.

CDR3 coding DNA: TGTGCCAGCAGCTTGGGGCTAGCGGGTGCCTACGAGCAGTACTTC. Protein sequence: CASSLGLAGAYEQYF. The V gene is TRBV5-4, the J gene TRBJ2-7, with TRBD2 matching 8 bases. Germline-derived CDR1 and CDR2 are SGHNT and YYREEE (reference sequence). The CDR3 extends over 15 amino acids. V gave up 0 bases and J gave up 2 bases; unmatched junction bases: 4.

The chain carries TRBV7-2 and TRBJ2-3; 9 nucleotides line up with TRBD2. Trimming cost V 6 bases and J 3 bases; bases outside gene matches: 7. Looked up from germline, CDR1 is SGHTA and CDR2 is FQGNSA. This CDR3 comprises 15 residues. The CDR3 bases are TGTGCCAGCAGTGTTAGCGGGAGTAGAACAGATACGCAGTATTTT. It codes for CASSVSGSRTDTQYF. Full variable domain (rest looked up from reference TRBV7-2 and TRBJ2-3): GAGVSQSPSNKVTEKGKDVELRCDPISGHTALYWYRQSLGQGLEFLIYFQGNSAPDKSGLPSDRFSAERTGGSVSTLTIQRTQQEDSAVYLCASSVSGSRTDTQYFGPGTRLTVL.

The V gene is TRBV14, the J gene TRBJ2-3, with no clear D. Germline assignment: CDR1 SGHDN and CDR2 FVKESK. The germline V and J ends were trimmed by 4 bases and 1 base, with 6 bases remaining between them. CDR3 length equals 13 residues. CDR3 protein: CASSRGGTDTQYF. The CDR3, as DNA: TGTGCCAGCAGCCGAGGTGGCACAGATACGCAGTATTTT.

The chain is built from TRBV7-3 and TRBJ2-7; 10 bases match TRBD1. Trimming took 5 bases from V and 3 from J; bases not matched to a gene: 4. CDR3 length: 14 amino acids. Germline V gene data show CDR1 as SGHTA and CDR2 as FQGTGA. For the CDR3, the DNA is TGTGCCAGCAGCAAGGACAGGGGGGACTACGAGCAGTACTTC. Encoded protein: CASSKDRGDYEQYF. Variable domain in full (rest from reference TRBV7-3 and TRBJ2-7): GAGVSQTPSNKVTEKGKYVELRCDPISGHTALYWYRQSLGQGPEFLIYFQGTGAADDSGLPNDRFFAVRPEGSVSTLKIQRTERGDSAVYLCASSKDRGDYEQYFGPGTRLTVT.

V gene TRBV18 combines with J gene TRBJ1-2; the D is unclear. CDR3 size: 13 residues. V lost 5 bases, J lost 6 bases, and 13 bases lay in between. In germline, CDR1 is KGHSH, CDR2 LQKENI. The CDR3 reads CASSYAPEDGYTF. The CDR3 DNA reads TGTGCCAGCTCATATGCCCCCGAAGATGGCTACACCTTC.

The V and J genes are TRBV7-9 and TRBJ2-3; D is ambiguous. CDR1 and CDR2 (germline): SEHNR, FQNEAQ (reference sequence). The V gene lost 1 base and the J gene lost 0 bases, with 11 bases spanning the gap. The CDR3 length is 16 residues. Written as DNA, the CDR3 is TGTGCCAGCAGCTTAGTCATTATCGGAAGCACAGATACGCAGTATTTT. Translated, it gives CASSLVIIGSTDTQYF.

The chain uses TRBV7-3 and TRBJ2-7, with D unresolved. The CDR3 runs to 14 residues. Germline CDR1 and CDR2: SGHTA and FQGTGA. Trimming took off 5 bases at V and 3 bases at J, with 14 bases between the two ends. The CDR3 loop is CASSPRLDHYEQYF. As DNA, the CDR3 is TGTGCCAGCAGCCCCCGGCTAGACCACTACGAGCAGTACTTC.

The chain combines TRBV19 with TRBJ2-7, with TRBD2 matching 8 bases. In germline, CDR1 is LNHDA, CDR2 SQIVND (reference sequence). V was clipped by 6 bases and J by 2 bases; unmatched bases: 9. The CDR3 sequence is 15 residues long. CDR3 residues: CASSPGLAGPYEQYF. DNA of the CDR3: TGTGCCAGTAGCCCAGGGTTAGCGGGACCCTACGAGCAGTACTTC.

The chain employs TRBV7-2 and TRBJ2-3, with TRBD2 matching over 8 bases. The germline V gene encodes CDR1 SGHTA and CDR2 FQGNSA. This CDR3 region has 15 residues. V was pared by 0 bases and J by 9 bases, with 8 bases of the junction left unmatched. The CDR3 DNA is TGTGCCAGCAGCTTAGCCCCCGCGACTAGCGAAACGCAGTATTTT. Its translation: CASSLAPATSETQYF.

This chain uses TRBV28 with TRBJ2-7, with 10 bases that match TRBD2. CDR3 size: 14 residues. The germline V gene has CDR1 MDHEN and CDR2 SYDVKM. Trimming took 7 bases from V and 9 from J; bases not matched to a gene: 12. The CDR3 nucleotides are TGTGCCAGCATACCAGGACTAGCGGTTTCAGGGCAGTACTTC. Protein: CASIPGLAVSGQYF.